What follows describes a single TCR beta chain. Repertoires were generated with immunoSEQ multiplex PCR, while TCRdb's copy carries only in-frame clones and drops some. The profile shows about 150,000 clones, approximately 80% of them singletons. The record originates from a study of blood T cell repertoires in COVID-19. Overall study: Specimens from acute and convalescent COVID-19 originated in the United States, Italy and Spain. Sample material is recorded as cDNA or gDNA derived from T cells, B-cell-depleted T cells, or PBMCs.

The germline gives CDR1 MNHNY, CDR2 SVGAGI (reference sequence). The CDR3 covers 15 residues. The V and J ends lost 3 bases and 0 bases respectively, with 8 bases between them. The V gene is TRBV6-6, the J gene TRBJ2-2, with D unresolved. Material for sequencing was PBMCs or T cells enriched from blood (not recorded which). The receptor's source is a man between 65 and 85 years old who had been exposed to COVID-19. CDR3 in amino acids: CASSYQAPNTGELFF. The CDR3 coding sequence is TGTGCCAGCAGTTATCAAGCGCCGAACACCGGGGAGCTGTTTTTT.